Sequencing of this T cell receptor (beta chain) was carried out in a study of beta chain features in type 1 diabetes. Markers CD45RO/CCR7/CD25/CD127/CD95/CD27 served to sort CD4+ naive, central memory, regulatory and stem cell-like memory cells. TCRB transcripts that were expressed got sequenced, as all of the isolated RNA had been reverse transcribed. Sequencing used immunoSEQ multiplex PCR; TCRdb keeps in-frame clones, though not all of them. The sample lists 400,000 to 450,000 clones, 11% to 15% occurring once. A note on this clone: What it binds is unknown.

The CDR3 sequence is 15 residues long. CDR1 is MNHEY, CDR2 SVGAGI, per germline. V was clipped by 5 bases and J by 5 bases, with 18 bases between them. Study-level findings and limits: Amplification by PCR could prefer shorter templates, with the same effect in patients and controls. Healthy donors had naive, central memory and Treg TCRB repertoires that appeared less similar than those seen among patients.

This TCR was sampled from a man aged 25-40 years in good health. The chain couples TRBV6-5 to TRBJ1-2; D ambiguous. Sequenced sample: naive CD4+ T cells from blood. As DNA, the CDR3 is TGTGCCAGCAGTACCCTAGGTAGGGTTCAGTATGGCTACACCTTC. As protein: CASSTLGRVQYGYTF.